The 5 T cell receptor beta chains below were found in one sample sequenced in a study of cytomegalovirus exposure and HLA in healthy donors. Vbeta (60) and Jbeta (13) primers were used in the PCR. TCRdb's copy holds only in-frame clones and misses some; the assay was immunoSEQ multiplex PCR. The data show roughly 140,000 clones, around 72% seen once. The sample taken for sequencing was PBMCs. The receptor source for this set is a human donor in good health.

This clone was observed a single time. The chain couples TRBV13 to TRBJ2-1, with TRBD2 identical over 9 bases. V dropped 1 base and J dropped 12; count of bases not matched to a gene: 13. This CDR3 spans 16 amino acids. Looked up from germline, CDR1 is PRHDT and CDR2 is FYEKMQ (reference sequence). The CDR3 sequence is CASSLEGSGGPVGQFF. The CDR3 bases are TGTGCCAGCAGCTTAGAGGGTAGCGGGGGACCGGTGGGGCAGTTCTTC.

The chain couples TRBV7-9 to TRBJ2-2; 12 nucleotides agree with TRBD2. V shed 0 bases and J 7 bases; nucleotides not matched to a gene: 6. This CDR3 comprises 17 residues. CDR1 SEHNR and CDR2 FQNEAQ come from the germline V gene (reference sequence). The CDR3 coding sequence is TGTGCCAGCAGCTTAGCCGGACTAGCGGGGATAGGCGGGGAGCTGTTTTTT. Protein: CASSLAGLAGIGGELFF.

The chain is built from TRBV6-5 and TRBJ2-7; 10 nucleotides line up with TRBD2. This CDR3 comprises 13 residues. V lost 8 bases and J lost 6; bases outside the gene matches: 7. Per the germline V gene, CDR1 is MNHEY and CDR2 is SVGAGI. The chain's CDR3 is CASGAGGGREQYF. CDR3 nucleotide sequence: TGTGCCAGCGGAGCGGGAGGGGGTCGCGAGCAGTACTTC.

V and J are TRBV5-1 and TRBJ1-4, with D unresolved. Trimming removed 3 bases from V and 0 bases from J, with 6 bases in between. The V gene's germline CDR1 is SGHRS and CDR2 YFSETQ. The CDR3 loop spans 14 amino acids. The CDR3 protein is CASSSGSTNEKLFF. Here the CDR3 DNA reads TGCGCCAGCAGCTCGGGATCAACTAATGAAAAACTGTTTTTT.

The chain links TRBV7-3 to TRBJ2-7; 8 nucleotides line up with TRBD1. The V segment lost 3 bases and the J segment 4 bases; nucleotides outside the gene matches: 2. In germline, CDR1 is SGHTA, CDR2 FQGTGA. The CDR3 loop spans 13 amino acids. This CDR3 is CASSFRQGYEQYF. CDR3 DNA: TGTGCCAGCAGCTTTCGACAGGGGTACGAGCAGTACTTC. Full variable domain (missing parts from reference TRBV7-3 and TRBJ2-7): GAGVSQTPSNKVTEKGKYVELRCDPISGHTALYWYRQSLGQGPEFLIYFQGTGAADDSGLPNDRFFAVRPEGSVSTLKIQRTERGDSAVYLCASSFRQGYEQYFGPGTRLTVT.